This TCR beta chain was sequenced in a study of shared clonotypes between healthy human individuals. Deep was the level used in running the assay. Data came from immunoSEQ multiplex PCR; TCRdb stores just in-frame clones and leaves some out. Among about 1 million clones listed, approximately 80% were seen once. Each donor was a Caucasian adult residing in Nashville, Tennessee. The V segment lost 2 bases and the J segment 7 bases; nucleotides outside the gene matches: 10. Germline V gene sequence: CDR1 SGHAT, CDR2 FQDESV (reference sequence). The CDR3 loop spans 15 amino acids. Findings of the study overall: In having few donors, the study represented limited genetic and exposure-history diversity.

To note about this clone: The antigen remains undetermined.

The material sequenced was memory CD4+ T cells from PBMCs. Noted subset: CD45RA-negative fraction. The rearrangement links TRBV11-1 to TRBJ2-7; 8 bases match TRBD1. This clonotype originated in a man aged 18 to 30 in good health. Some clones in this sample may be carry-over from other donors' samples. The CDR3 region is CASSLTRQGANEQYF. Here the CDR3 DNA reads TGTGCCAGCAGCTTAACTCGCCAGGGGGCTAATGAGCAGTACTTC.